The 3 T cell receptor beta chains listed next were all sequenced from one sample in a study of T cell responses to AZD1222 COVID-19 vaccine. Generated by immunoSEQ multiplex PCR, the TCRdb table keeps only in-frame clones and is missing some. The sample has 55,000 to 85,000 clones, around 83% seen once. The specimen was peripheral blood, collected on day 0 of AZD1222 vaccination. Receptors originate from an adult in good health.

The V and J genes are TRBV5-4 and TRBJ2-1; 16 positions agree with TRBD2. Germline V gene sequence: CDR1 SGHNT, CDR2 YYREEE (reference sequence). The V and J ends lost 3 bases and 4 bases, in that order; junction bases with no gene match: 7. The CDR3 spans 18 residues. CDR3 in amino acids: CASSSGLAGGRMYNEQFF. The CDR3 DNA is TGTGCCAGCAGCTCGGGACTAGCGGGGGGGAGGATGTACAATGAGCAGTTCTTC.

The chain links TRBV4-2 to TRBJ2-1; weak D call: TRBD2 (6 bases). V was clipped by 0 bases and J by 4 bases, with 13 bases between them. Germline loops: CDR1 LGHNA, CDR2 YNFKEQ. This CDR3 region has 16 residues. CDR3 nucleotides: TGTGCCAGCAGCCAAGAAGGGACTGACCCTTACAATGAGCAGTTCTTC. Its translation: CASSQEGTDPYNEQFF.

V and J are TRBV28 and TRBJ1-2; no firm D call. The CDR3 has 13 amino acids. The germline gives CDR1 MDHEN, CDR2 SYDVKM. Trimming left V 4 bases short and J 7 bases short, with 13 bases between. The CDR3 region has the DNA TGTGCCAGCAGTTCTGTCTATCCCGTTGGCTACACCTTC. Amino acid sequence: CASSSVYPVGYTF.